Presented here are 32 T cell receptor beta chains from one specimen sequenced in a study of blood T cell repertoires in COVID-19. TCRdb keeps only in-frame clones here, not all; method: immunoSEQ multiplex PCR. The sample records about 29,000 clones, about 90% being singletons. The sample taken for sequencing was peripheral blood. The receptors originated from a human donor in a cohort sampled during active COVID-19.

This chain connects TRBV23-1 to TRBJ2-3, with TRBD2 matching 12 bases. TRBV23-1 is known as an ORF, though its function is uncertain. J lost 4 bases, V lost 3 bases, and 8 bases had no gene match. The CDR3 has 17 amino acids. The CDR3 region is CASSHYGLAGSPDTQYF. Here the CDR3 DNA reads TGCGCCAGCAGTCACTACGGACTAGCGGGGTCCCCAGATACGCAGTATTTT.

This clone was observed once. The chain is built from TRBV6-5 and TRBJ2-2; D possibly corresponds to TRBD2 (6 bases). Germline values: CDR1 MNHEY, CDR2 SVGAGI. V was clipped by 3 bases and J by 0 bases, with 8 bases between them. The CDR3 contains 15 residues. The CDR3 here is CASSYAGTNTGELFF. As DNA, the CDR3 is TGTGCCAGCAGTTATGCGGGGACGAACACCGGGGAGCTGTTTTTT.

This clone occurred once. The J gene is TRBJ2-7, the V gene TRBV27, with D perhaps matching TRBD1 (5 bases). The CDR3 is made up of 13 amino acids. Trimming took off 3 bases at V and 4 bases at J, with 10 bases between the two ends. The germline V gene encodes CDR1 MNHEY and CDR2 SMNVEV (reference sequence). CDR3: CASSLRQQYEQYF. CDR3 coding DNA: TGTGCCAGCAGTTTGAGACAGCAATACGAGCAGTACTTC.

The chain combines TRBV9 with TRBJ1-6; unclear D gene. The CDR3 length is 15 residues. V was shortened by 1 base and J by 8 bases, with 13 bases between the two germline ends. Germline V gives CDR1 SGDLS, CDR2 YYNGEE. The DNA of the CDR3 is TGTGCCAGCAGCGTACAGATGGGCTCGGATTCACCCCTCCACTTT. Encoded protein: CASSVQMGSDSPLHF.

The chain couples TRBV5-1 to TRBJ1-4; no reliable D call. CDR3 size: 15 residues. V lost 5 bases and J lost 5, with 16 bases in between. The V gene's germline CDR1 is SGHRS and CDR2 YFSETQ. CDR3 sequence: CASRRDAVENEKLFF. The CDR3 DNA is TGCGCCAGCAGACGAGACGCGGTGGAGAATGAAAAACTGTTTTTT. Full variable domain (outside the CDR3, taken from reference TRBV5-1 and TRBJ1-4): KAGVTQTPRYLIKTRGQQVTLSCSPISGHRSVSWYQQTPGQGLQFLFEYFSETQRNKGNFPGRFSGRQFSNSRSEMNVSTLELGDSALYLCASRRDAVENEKLFFGSGTQLSVL.

This rearrangement joins TRBV4-1 to TRBJ2-2, with a tentative D call TRBD2 (6 bases). Germline values: CDR1 MGHRA, CDR2 YSYEKL. Trimming cost V 7 bases and J 1 base, with 22 bases left between them. The CDR3 sequence is 18 residues long. The CDR3 sequence is CASTRKGSGPQNTGELFF. In DNA form, the CDR3 reads TGCGCCAGCACCAGAAAGGGTAGCGGACCCCAGAACACCGGGGAGCTGTTTTTT.

CDR3 sequence: CASGGGGYTF. The CDR3 DNA reads as TGTGCCAGCGGAGGCGGGGGCTACACCTTC. This chain joins TRBV28 and TRBJ1-2, with no clear D. This CDR3 is 10 amino acids long. Germline V gene sequence: CDR1 MDHEN, CDR2 SYDVKM. The V end was cut by 8 bases, the J end by 8 bases, with 9 bases between.

This clone has just a few counts. This chain uses TRBV6-2 or TRBV6-3 with TRBJ1-6, with D maybe TRBD1 (6 bases). Germline V lookup: CDR1 MNHEY, CDR2 SVGEGT. CDR3 size: 17 residues. The V and J ends lost 0 bases and 6 bases respectively, with 15 bases between them. The CDR3 nucleotides read TGTGCCAGCAGTTACTCGAGTCTCAGCAGGGGTAATTCACCCCTCCACTTT. Protein: CASSYSSLSRGNSPLHF.

The chain is built from TRBV18 and TRBJ1-5, with 8 bases lining up with TRBD1. V lost 6 bases to trimming and J lost 7 bases; unmatched junction nucleotides: 8. The CDR3 covers 14 residues. Germline V lookup: CDR1 KGHSH, CDR2 LQKENI. The CDR3 reads CASSKGQEGQPQHF. In nucleotides, the CDR3 is TGTGCCAGCTCTAAGGGACAGGAAGGACAGCCCCAGCATTTT.

This clone appeared once. The chain carries TRBV9 and TRBJ2-6; TRBD2 matches 9 bases. Losses at the gene ends were 6 bases for V and 4 bases for J; bases not matched to a gene: 11. The CDR3 covers 17 residues. Germline V gene sequence: CDR1 SGDLS, CDR2 YYNGEE. The DNA for the CDR3 is TGTGCCAGCACCCGCGGCGGGGGGGCCGGCGGGGCCAACGTCCTGACTTTC. This encodes CASTRGGGAGGANVLTF.

CDR3 nucleotide sequence: TGTGCCAGCAGCCAAGGGTTCCTAGCGCCGGGGAGGACCGGGGAGCTGTTTTTT. It yields the protein CASSQGFLAPGRTGELFF. This chain connects TRBV3-1 (or the pseudogene TRBV3-2) to TRBJ2-2; tentatively, D is TRBD2 (6 bases). Germline V lookup: CDR1 LGHDT, CDR2 YNNKEL (reference sequence). V was clipped by 1 base and J by 5 bases, with 20 bases between them. The CDR3 sequence is 18 residues long.

The rearrangement uses TRBV6-6 and TRBJ2-2; TRBD1 matches 8 bases. This CDR3 has 16 residues. Losses at the gene ends were 6 bases for V and 9 bases for J; bases not matched to a gene: 15. Germline assignment: CDR1 MNHNY and CDR2 SVGAGI (reference sequence). DNA of the CDR3: TGTGCCAGCAGGACTACCCCGGACAGGGCGGTCCGGGAGCTGTTTTTT. It is translated as CASRTTPDRAVRELFF.

This chain links TRBV29-1 with TRBJ2-3, with 7 bases aligning to TRBD2. V dropped 6 bases and J dropped 5; count of bases not matched to a gene: 8. Germline CDR1 reads SQVTM; CDR2 reads ANQGSEA. CDR3 length: 13 residues. The CDR3 DNA sequence: TGCAGCGTGCGATCGGGGAGGGGAGATACGCAGTATTTT. Translating it yields CSVRSGRGDTQYF.

The J gene is TRBJ2-1, the V gene TRBV7-2; TRBD2 matches 8 bases. Unmatched junction bases numbered 9, after V lost 1 base and J lost 10 bases. This CDR3 is built from 15 residues. Germline CDR1 reads SGHTA; CDR2 reads FQGNSA. This CDR3 reads CASSLDGGASKEQFF. Written as DNA, the CDR3 is TGTGCCAGCAGCTTAGACGGGGGGGCCAGCAAAGAGCAGTTCTTC.

The gene calls are TRBV5-4 and TRBJ2-1, with D perhaps TRBD2 (5 bases). The germline V gene encodes CDR1 SGHNT and CDR2 YYREEE (reference sequence). The V and J ends lost 4 bases and 0 bases respectively, with 14 bases between them. The CDR3 is 16 residues long. The CDR3 bases are TGTGCCAGCAGCACCGGGAACTTCCCCTCCTACAATGAGCAGTTCTTC. Translating it yields CASSTGNFPSYNEQFF.

The chain carries TRBV15 and TRBJ2-6; D call uncertain. The V gene lost 1 base and the J gene lost 1 base, with 5 bases spanning the gap. CDR1 LNHNV and CDR2 YYDKDF come from the germline V gene (reference sequence). The CDR3 is made up of 15 amino acids. Here the CDR3 reads CATSRVRSGANVLTF. CDR3 nucleotide sequence: TGTGCCACCAGCAGAGTGAGATCTGGGGCCAACGTCCTGACTTTC.

This clone was seen only once. This chain links TRBV6-1 with TRBJ2-2, with 8 bases lining up with TRBD1. In germline, CDR1 is MNHNS, CDR2 SASEGT. The CDR3 runs 16 residues. Trimming cost V 3 bases and J 4 bases; bases outside gene matches: 7. The CDR3 here is CASSDGLTGATGELFF. CDR3 coding DNA: TGTGCCAGCAGTGACGGTCTGACAGGGGCCACCGGGGAGCTGTTTTTT.

V and J are TRBV27 and TRBJ1-1; D is ambiguous. Germline assignment: CDR1 MNHEY and CDR2 SMNVEV (reference sequence). CDR3 length equals 13 residues. V dropped 5 bases and J dropped 1 base, with 8 bases sitting between them. For the CDR3, the DNA is TGTGCCAGCAGTATGAGAGCGAACACTGAAGCTTTCTTT. Translating gives CASSMRANTEAFF.

The chain recombines TRBV11-3 with TRBJ2-7; 9 positions agree with TRBD1. This CDR3 region has 14 residues. V dropped 5 bases and J dropped 4; count of bases not matched to a gene: 6. Per the germline V gene, CDR1 is SGHNT and CDR2 is YENEEA. The CDR3 coding sequence is TGTGCCAGCAGCCCTACAGGGGGCGGGTACGAGCAGTACTTC. Translation: CASSPTGGGYEQYF.

This clone has a handful of counts. The chain is built from TRBV7-2 and TRBJ2-3, with 16 positions matching TRBD2. The CDR3 is 17 amino acids. Germline CDR1 and CDR2: SGHTA and FQGNSA. Trimming took 5 bases from V and 3 from J; bases not matched to a gene: 5. This CDR3 reads CASSKGTSGGATDTQYF. The CDR3 bases are TGTGCCAGCAGCAAGGGGACTAGCGGGGGGGCAACAGATACGCAGTATTTT.

The chain recombines TRBV5-1 with TRBJ2-3; 9 nucleotides match TRBD2. Per the germline V gene, CDR1 is SGHRS and CDR2 is YFSETQ. The CDR3 runs to 16 residues. With 4 bases clipped from V and 1 base from J, the junction kept 7 bases outside the gene matches. Here the CDR3 DNA reads TGCGCCAGCAGCCCTAGTTCTAGCGGGGGCACAGATACGCAGTATTTT. This gives the protein CASSPSSSGGTDTQYF.

V gene TRBV7-8 combines with J gene TRBJ2-7; 13 bases map to TRBD2. After removal of 4 bases from V and 3 bases from J, the junction contained 15 bases not matched to a gene. In germline, CDR1 is SGHVS, CDR2 FQNEAQ. The CDR3 is 19 amino acids. Written as DNA, the CDR3 is TGTGCCAGCAGCTCCTCCAGGGGGCCGACTAGCGGGGGGCTCTACGAGCAGTACTTC. Translation: CASSSSRGPTSGGLYEQYF.

This clone was detected only once. The chain couples TRBV11-2 to TRBJ2-5; TRBD2 matches at 10 bases. CDR3 size: 17 residues. With 1 base clipped from V and 5 bases from J, the junction kept 10 bases outside the gene matches. Germline V gives CDR1 SGHAT, CDR2 FQNNGV. The CDR3 DNA follows: TGTGCCAGCAGCTTAGGGACCCTAGCGGGGGTACGGGAGACCCAGTACTTC. Translated, it gives CASSLGTLAGVRETQYF. The variable domain in full, completed from reference TRBV11-2 and TRBJ2-5, reads EAGVAQSPRYKIIEKRQSVAFWCNPISGHATLYWYQQILGQGPKLLIQFQNNGVVDDSQLPKDRFSAERLKGVDSTLKIQPAKLEDSAVYLCASSLGTLAGVRETQYFGPGTRLLVL.

On this clone itself: The junction departs from the called germline gene at one end, perhaps through a read error. The chain links TRBV7-9 to TRBJ2-7, with D possibly matching TRBD1 (5 bases). Germline CDR1 and CDR2: SEHNR and FQNEAQ (reference sequence). This CDR3 is built from 13 residues. CDR3 amino acids: CASSFGASNEQYF. The CDR3 coding sequence is TGTGCCAGCAGCTTTGGGGCCTCCAACGAGCAGTACTTC.

The CDR3 nucleotides read TGTGCCACCAGCCCAGGGGAGTACTATGGCTACACCTTC. It specifies CATSPGEYYGYTF. V is TRBV24-1 and J is TRBJ1-2, with a weak D call TRBD1 (6 bases). CDR1 and CDR2 (germline): KGHDR, SFDVKD. Trimming took off 7 bases at V and 3 bases at J, with 11 bases between the two ends. The CDR3 runs 13 residues.

V usage is TRBV5-6 and J usage is TRBJ2-2; tentative D call: TRBD2 (5 bases). CDR3 length equals 17 residues. Trimming removed 3 bases at V and 2 bases at J, with 17 bases between. Germline lookup yields CDR1 SGHDT and CDR2 YYEEEE. The CDR3 region is CASSSGLGSFNTGELFF. CDR3 nucleotides: TGTGCCAGCAGCTCCGGACTGGGGTCCTTTAACACCGGGGAGCTGTTTTTT.

This chain uses TRBV6-5 with TRBJ2-3; the D gene is possibly TRBD1 (5 bases). With 5 bases removed from V and 5 bases from J, the gap between germline ends came to 11 bases. In germline, CDR1 is MNHEY, CDR2 SVGAGI. This CDR3 is built from 13 residues. The CDR3 coding sequence is TGTGCCAGCAGTCGTATAACAGGAGATACGCAGTATTTT. Protein sequence: CASSRITGDTQYF.

The rearrangement uses TRBV6-5 and TRBJ2-7; TRBD1 matches 11 bases. The V gene end was trimmed by 2 bases and the J gene end by 5 bases; junction bases not matched to a gene: 5. Germline CDR1 and CDR2: MNHEY and SVGAGI. The CDR3 extends over 15 amino acids. The CDR3 sequence: CASSYGTGGSDEQYF. For the CDR3, the DNA is TGTGCCAGCAGTTACGGGACAGGGGGTAGTGACGAGCAGTACTTC.

V usage is TRBV4-3 and J usage is TRBJ2-5, with D perhaps matching TRBD2 (6 bases). Trimming stripped 1 base from V and 2 bases from J, with 11 bases between. Looked up from germline, CDR1 is LGHNA and CDR2 is YSLEER. The CDR3 totals 15 residues. The CDR3 coding sequence is TGCGCCAGCAGCCAAGGCGGGGCAGGTCAAGAGACCCAGTACTTC. Amino acid sequence: CASSQGGAGQETQYF.

The chain links TRBV7-2 to TRBJ2-1, with 11 bases that match TRBD1. V shed 8 bases and J 7 bases; nucleotides not matched to a gene: 10. Germline lookup yields CDR1 SGHTA and CDR2 FQGNSA. The CDR3 covers 15 residues. CDR3 bases: TGTGCCAGCCGCCCCGGGACAGGGGGAAAGAATGAGCAGTTCTTC. The encoded protein is CASRPGTGGKNEQFF. Filled out from reference TRBV7-2 and TRBJ2-1, the complete variable domain reads GAGVSQSPSNKVTEKGKDVELRCDPISGHTALYWYRQSLGQGLEFLIYFQGNSAPDKSGLPSDRFSAERTGGSVSTLTIQRTQQEDSAVYLCASRPGTGGKNEQFFGPGTRLTVL.

The DNA of the CDR3 is TGTGCCAGCAGACCCCCAGGCGGGGTTGGCTACACCTTC. Amino acids: CASRPPGGVGYTF. This rearrangement joins TRBV25-1 to TRBJ1-2; D is undetermined. Trimming removed 6 bases from V and 7 bases from J, with 15 bases in between. CDR3 length: 13 amino acids. Germline loops: CDR1 MGHDK, CDR2 SYGVNS.

This sequence joins TRBV19 and TRBJ2-3, with D uncertain. The CDR3 length is 14 residues. V lost 3 bases and J lost 5, with 12 bases in between. Germline CDR1 reads LNHDA; CDR2 reads SQIVND (reference sequence). The CDR3 loop is CASSMGSSGDTQYF. The CDR3 DNA follows: TGTGCCAGTAGTATGGGCAGCAGTGGAGATACGCAGTATTTT.